Presented here are 24 T cell receptor beta chains from one specimen sequenced in a study of T-cell memory formation after mild COVID-19. In TCRdb, the 5' RACE reads were re-called with MiXCR into one record per CDR3 protein. The sample consists of about 560,000 distinct CDR3 sequences, around 15% of them appearing once. What was sequenced was PBMCs or a T cell subset sorted from them (not recorded which). These receptors were taken from an adult woman who had mild COVID-19 (a few samples of this study predate the infection). Cell type and time point are not known.

This chain links TRBV20-1 with TRBJ2-5; 8 bases agree with TRBD2. The germline CDR1 and CDR2 sequences are DFQATT and SNEGSKA (reference sequence). Trimming cost V 6 bases and J 5 bases; bases outside gene matches: 8. The CDR3 runs to 13 residues. The CDR3 sequence is CSAARGGRETQYF. The CDR3 DNA sequence: TGCAGTGCCGCCCGGGGGGGCCGGGAGACCCAGTACTTC.

The CDR3 DNA reads as TGTGCCAGCAGCGTCTGGCGGGAGGACCATTACAATGAGCAGTTCTTC. Protein sequence: CASSVWREDHYNEQFF. The chain has TRBV9 and TRBJ2-1, with TRBD2 matching over 8 bases. The germline gives CDR1 SGDLS, CDR2 YYNGEE. V dropped 2 bases and J dropped 4; count of bases not matched to a gene: 8. This CDR3 spans 16 amino acids.

The rearrangement joins TRBV7-9 to TRBJ1-2; D unclear. V shed 4 bases and J shed 3 bases, with 21 bases lying between them. Germline V CDR1 and CDR2: SEHNR, FQNEAQ (reference sequence). The CDR3 loop spans 17 amino acids. CDR3 sequence: CASSSSSGRRRDYGYTF. CDR3 coding DNA: TGTGCCAGCAGCTCTTCATCTGGCAGGAGAAGAGACTATGGCTACACCTTC. The whole variable domain, remainder taken from reference TRBV7-9 and TRBJ1-2, is DTGVSQNPRHKITKRGQNVTFRCDPISEHNRLYWYRQTLGQGPEFLTYFQNEAQLEKSRLLSDRFSAERPKGSFSTLEIQRTEQGDSAMYLCASSSSSGRRRDYGYTFGSGTRLTVV.

The chain recombines TRBV29-1 with TRBJ1-2, with a weak D call TRBD1 (5 bases). The CDR3 loop spans 14 amino acids. V was shortened by 6 bases and J by 1 base, with 15 bases between the two germline ends. Germline V lookup: CDR1 SQVTM, CDR2 ANQGSEA. The CDR3 sequence: CSVDRDGINYGYTF. CDR3 DNA: TGCAGCGTCGACCGGGACGGAATTAACTATGGCTACACCTTC.

CDR3: CASSQAGSGLLNYGYTF. CDR3 bases: TGTGCCAGCAGTCAGGCCGGTTCGGGCCTACTGAACTATGGCTACACCTTC. The V call is TRBV12-3 or TRBV12-4, the J call TRBJ1-2; D gene ambiguous. The ends were cut back, 5 bases at V and 2 bases at J, with 21 bases in the middle. This CDR3 is 17 amino acids long.

This clonotype was counted only a few times. This CDR3 reads CASSDPGQGVYEQYF. DNA of the CDR3: TGTGCCAGCAGTGACCCCGGACAGGGCGTTTACGAGCAGTACTTC. The rearrangement uses TRBV25-1 and TRBJ2-7, with 8 bases fitting TRBD1. CDR1 is MGHDK, CDR2 SYGVNS, per germline. CDR3 length: 15 residues. J was trimmed by 4 bases and V by 3 bases; bases with no gene match: 8.

This clonotype was counted only a few times. This chain joins TRBV12-3 or TRBV12-4 and TRBJ1-2; 12 bases map to TRBD1. The CDR3 is 15 residues long. V shed 5 bases and J 8 bases; nucleotides not matched to a gene: 9. The CDR3 bases are TGTGCCAGCAGTCAGCCGGGACAGGGGGCGCCGGGCTACACCTTC. This sequence encodes CASSQPGQGAPGYTF.

The chain uses TRBV5-1 and TRBJ2-2, with a weak D call TRBD1 (6 bases). Per the germline V gene, CDR1 is SGHRS and CDR2 is YFSETQ. The germline V and J ends were trimmed by 5 bases and 5 bases, with 13 bases remaining between them. The CDR3 is made up of 14 amino acids. In nucleotides, the CDR3 is TGCGCCAGCAGAAACGGGACACATACCGGGGAGCTGTTTTTT. Its translation is CASRNGTHTGELFF.

The J gene is TRBJ2-2, the V gene TRBV6-2 or TRBV6-3; TRBD2 agrees at 9 bases. Germline V gene data show CDR1 as MNHEY and CDR2 as SVGEGT. Trimming removed 8 bases from V and 5 bases from J; junction bases left unmatched: 3. This CDR3 is 13 amino acids long. CDR3 nucleotide sequence: TGTGCCAGCGGACTAGCGCAGACCGGGGAGCTGTTTTTT. This codes for CASGLAQTGELFF.

This clonotype was picked up a small number of times. This chain uses TRBV20-1 with TRBJ2-3; the D gene is possibly TRBD2 (7 bases). CDR1 and CDR2 (germline): DFQATT, SNEGSKA (reference sequence). The CDR3 covers 15 residues. Trimming stripped 5 bases from V and 1 base from J, with 16 bases between. The chain's CDR3 is CSAPPGGARTDTQYF. For the CDR3, the DNA is TGCAGTGCTCCCCCTGGGGGGGCTCGCACAGATACGCAGTATTTT.

This clonotype appeared a few times. The chain employs TRBV5-1 and TRBJ1-2; tentatively, D is TRBD1 (5 bases). The ends were cut back, 2 bases at V and 11 bases at J, with 16 bases in the middle. This CDR3 spans 13 amino acids. Per germline, CDR1 SGHRS and CDR2 YFSETQ. This CDR3 is CASSFVGGSFYTF. Written as DNA, the CDR3 is TGCGCCAGCAGCTTTGTCGGGGGAAGCTTTTACACCTTC.

Only a few counts were recorded for this clonotype. The V gene is TRBV7-3, the J gene TRBJ2-5; 8 bases agree with TRBD2. Germline V CDR1 and CDR2: SGHTA, FQGTGA. The CDR3 has 15 residues. The junction had 9 bases not matched to a gene; V was cut back by 5 bases and J by 4 bases. The CDR3 coding sequence is TGTGCCAGCAGCCCCCGACTAGCGCGAGGAGAGACCCAGTACTTC. Translated, it gives CASSPRLARGETQYF.

In this sample, this clonotype turned up many times. The V and J genes are TRBV5-1 and TRBJ1-1, with D perhaps matching TRBD1 (6 bases). Germline CDR1 and CDR2: SGHRS and YFSETQ. Trimming took 4 bases from V and 3 from J, leaving 10 bases between them. The CDR3 is 13 amino acids. The CDR3 spells CASSLTGYTEAFF. CDR3 bases: TGCGCCAGCAGCCTAACAGGGTACACTGAAGCTTTCTTT.

There are a few counts of this clonotype. The chain employs TRBV20-1 and TRBJ2-7, with TRBD1 matching 7 bases. The CDR3 consists of 17 residues. V lost 4 bases, J lost 1 base, and 16 bases stayed unmatched. CDR1 is DFQATT, CDR2 SNEGSKA, per germline (reference sequence). The DNA of the CDR3 is TGCAGTGCTACCCCCCCCGGACAGGAGGACTTATCCTACGAGCAGTACTTC. Translated, it gives CSATPPGQEDLSYEQYF.

A few counts support this clonotype. V is TRBV11-2 and J is TRBJ2-1; 11 bases align to TRBD2. Germline V gene lookup returns CDR1 SGHAT and CDR2 FQNNGV. The CDR3 is 15 amino acids. Losses at the gene ends were 5 bases for V and 10 bases for J; bases not matched to a gene: 10. CDR3 nucleotides: TGTGCCAGCAGCCCACTAGCGGGGGCCCGAGGGGAGCAGTTCTTC. It specifies CASSPLAGARGEQFF.

The chain combines TRBV11-1 with TRBJ2-1; 8 bases are a match to TRBD1. The CDR3 length is 16 residues. Germline V gene lookup returns CDR1 SGHAT and CDR2 FQDESV (reference sequence). V shed 4 bases, J shed 0 bases, and the junction held 5 bases outside the gene matches. In nucleotides, the CDR3 is TGTGCCAGCAGCTCGGGACAGGCGAGCTCCTACAATGAGCAGTTCTTC. Translation: CASSSGQASSYNEQFF.

This clonotype was recorded a few times. The chain employs TRBV20-1 and TRBJ1-1; D may be TRBD1 (6 bases). CDR1 is DFQATT and CDR2 is SNEGSKA in the germline V gene (reference sequence). V lost 4 bases to trimming and J lost 4 bases, with 16 bases between them. The CDR3 runs to 14 residues. The CDR3 protein is CSATRGGSSTEAFF. The CDR3 DNA follows: TGCAGTGCTACCAGGGGTGGGAGTAGCACTGAAGCTTTCTTT.

The CDR3 loop is CSASRRGSNQPQHF. As DNA, the CDR3 is TGCAGTGCTAGTCGGAGGGGGAGCAATCAGCCCCAGCATTTT. This chain uses TRBV20-1 with TRBJ1-5; a possible D gene is TRBD1 (6 bases). V dropped 3 bases and J dropped 1 base, with 10 bases sitting between them. The length of the CDR3 is 14 residues. The germline V gene encodes CDR1 DFQATT and CDR2 SNEGSKA (reference sequence).

The chain combines TRBV5-1 with TRBJ1-2; D is uncertain. Trimming stripped 4 bases from V and 5 bases from J, with 12 bases between. The length of the CDR3 is 13 residues. Germline V gene sequence: CDR1 SGHRS, CDR2 YFSETQ. The CDR3 bases are TGCGCCAGCAGCGCGATAATGGAGTATGGCTACACCTTC. It yields the protein CASSAIMEYGYTF.

Here the CDR3 DNA reads TGTGCCAGCAGCCCCCTGGGGCAGGGCTGGGGGGATACGCAGTATTTT. It translates to CASSPLGQGWGDTQYF. The chain combines TRBV7-6 with TRBJ2-3, with D tentatively TRBD1 or TRBD2 (5 bases each). Germline V CDR1 and CDR2: SGHVS, FNYEAQ. V shed 5 bases and J shed 6 bases, with 21 bases lying between them. This CDR3 region has 16 residues.

A few counts support this clonotype. The chain recombines TRBV20-1 with TRBJ2-1, with TRBD2 matching 8 bases. This CDR3 spans 14 amino acids. V gave up 6 bases and J gave up 6 bases; unmatched junction bases: 10. Germline V lookup: CDR1 DFQATT, CDR2 SNEGSKA (reference sequence). The CDR3 is CSAPAGVLLNEQFF. Written as DNA, the CDR3 is TGCAGTGCCCCAGCGGGAGTTCTCCTCAATGAGCAGTTCTTC.

This clonotype appeared a few times. V is TRBV20-1 and J is TRBJ2-1, with no clear D. The CDR3 is 14 amino acids. Germline CDR1 and CDR2: DFQATT and SNEGSKA (reference sequence). Trimming shortened V by 7 bases and J by 4 bases, and 17 bases separated the two germline ends. CDR3 bases: TGCAGTGTTCGGTTTCGAGGTTTTTACAATGAGCAGTTCTTC. Translation gives CSVRFRGFYNEQFF.

There are a few counts of this clonotype. The J gene is TRBJ1-2, the V gene TRBV7-2; the D gene is possibly TRBD1 (5 bases). The CDR3 length is 16 residues. V gave up 1 base and J gave up 2 bases, with 14 bases separating them. The V gene's germline CDR1 is SGHTA and CDR2 FQGNSA. As DNA, the CDR3 is TGTGCCAGCAGCTTAGGTCTGGGGACGGGCAACTATGGCTACACCTTC. Protein product: CASSLGLGTGNYGYTF. Combining the CDR3 with reference TRBV7-2 and TRBJ1-2 gives the whole variable domain GAGVSQSPSNKVTEKGKDVELRCDPISGHTALYWYRQSLGQGLEFLIYFQGNSAPDKSGLPSDRFSAERTGGSVSTLTIQRTQQEDSAVYLCASSLGLGTGNYGYTFGSGTRLTVV.

The chain recombines TRBV10-3 with TRBJ2-3; D call uncertain. There are 15 residues in the CDR3. Trimming cost V 0 bases and J 5 bases, with 12 bases left between them. Germline values: CDR1 ENHRY, CDR2 SYGVKD. CDR3 DNA sequence: TGTGCCATCAGTGAGTCGCAGGTTTCGGGAGATACGCAGTATTTT. It encodes CAISESQVSGDTQYF.